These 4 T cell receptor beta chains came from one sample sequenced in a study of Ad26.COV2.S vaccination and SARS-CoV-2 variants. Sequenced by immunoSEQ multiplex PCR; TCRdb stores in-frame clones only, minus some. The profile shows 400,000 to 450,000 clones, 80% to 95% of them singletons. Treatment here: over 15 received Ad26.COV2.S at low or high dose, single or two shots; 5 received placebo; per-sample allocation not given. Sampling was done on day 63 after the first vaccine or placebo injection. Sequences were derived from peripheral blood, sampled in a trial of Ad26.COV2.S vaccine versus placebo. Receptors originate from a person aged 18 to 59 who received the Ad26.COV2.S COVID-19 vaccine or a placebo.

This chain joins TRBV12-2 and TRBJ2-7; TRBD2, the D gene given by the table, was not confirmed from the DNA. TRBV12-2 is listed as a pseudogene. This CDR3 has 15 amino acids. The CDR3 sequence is CASRLECSGSYEQYF. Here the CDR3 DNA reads TGTGCAAGTCGCTTAGAGTGTTCGGGGTCCTACGAGCAGTACTTC.

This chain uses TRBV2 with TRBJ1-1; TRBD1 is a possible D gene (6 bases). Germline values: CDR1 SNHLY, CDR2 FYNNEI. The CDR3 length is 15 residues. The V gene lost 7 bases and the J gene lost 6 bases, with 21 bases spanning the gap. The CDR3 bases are TGTGCCAGCACACTGGAGGGAGGGGGGGTATCTGAAGCTTTCTTT. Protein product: CASTLEGGGVSEAFF.

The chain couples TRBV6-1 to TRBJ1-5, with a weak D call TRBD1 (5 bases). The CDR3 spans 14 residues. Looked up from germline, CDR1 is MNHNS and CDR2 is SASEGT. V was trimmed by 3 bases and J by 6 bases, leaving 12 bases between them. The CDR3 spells CASSDPARVQPQHF. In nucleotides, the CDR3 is TGTGCCAGCAGTGACCCGGCCAGGGTTCAGCCCCAGCATTTT.

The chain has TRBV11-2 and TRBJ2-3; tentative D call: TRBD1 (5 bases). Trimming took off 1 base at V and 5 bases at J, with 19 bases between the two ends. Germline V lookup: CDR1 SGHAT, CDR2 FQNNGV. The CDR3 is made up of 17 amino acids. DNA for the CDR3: TGTGCCAGCAGCTTAGCAGGGCCAGGGTGGTCAGAAGATACGCAGTATTTT. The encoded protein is CASSLAGPGWSEDTQYF.